The 27 T cell receptor beta chains below come from one sample, sequenced in a study of beta chain features in type 1 diabetes. Findings of the study overall: Significant though moderate, a shortening of TCRB CDR3s appeared in all four CD4+ subsets of Type 1 diabetes patients.

cDNA synthesis used the whole RNA isolate, giving expressed TCRB sequences. Here immunoSEQ multiplex PCR was the method, and the copy in TCRdb shows in-frame clones only, minus some. Among about 740,000 clones listed, about an eighth were seen once. Their antigens are not known. The sequenced sample consisted of naive CD4+ T cells from blood. The receptors stem from a man aged 18-30 years with type 1 diabetes.

This clone was observed a few times. The chain uses TRBV27 and TRBJ1-5; weak D call: TRBD1 (5 bases). The CDR3 sequence is 13 residues long. Trimming shortened V by 2 bases and J by 6 bases, and 8 bases separated the two germline ends. Germline V gene lookup returns CDR1 MNHEY and CDR2 SMNVEV (reference sequence). CDR3 nucleotide sequence: TGTGCCAGCAGTTTAAGGACAAGTCAGCCCCAGCATTTT. Translated, it gives CASSLRTSQPQHF.

This chain joins TRBV29-1 and TRBJ1-1, with D possibly TRBD1 on 5 matching bases. The CDR3 covers 15 residues. V was cut by 3 bases and J by 3 bases, with 17 bases left in between. Germline V gives CDR1 SQVTM, CDR2 ANQGSEA. CDR3 sequence: CSVDSERGSDTEAFF. Here the CDR3 DNA reads TGCAGCGTTGATTCCGAGAGGGGCTCTGACACTGAAGCTTTCTTT.

The V call is TRBV27, the J call TRBJ1-4, with D tentatively TRBD1 (5 bases). Germline-derived CDR1 and CDR2 are MNHEY and SMNVEV (reference sequence). Trimming cost V 6 bases and J 0 bases, with 11 bases left between them. This CDR3 has 15 amino acids. The CDR3 loop reads CASSRQGPTNEKLFF. CDR3 sequence (DNA): TGTGCCAGCAGCCGCCAGGGCCCAACTAATGAAAAACTGTTTTTT.

The rearrangement joins TRBV9 to TRBJ2-5; possible D gene TRBD1, 5 bases. The length of the CDR3 is 16 residues. Germline lookup yields CDR1 SGDLS and CDR2 YYNGEE. V lost 2 bases to trimming and J lost 4 bases, with 18 bases between them. DNA for the CDR3: TGTGCCAGCAGCGTTTGGGGCGGATCAGGGCGAGAGACCCAGTACTTC. This sequence encodes CASSVWGGSGRETQYF.

The V and J genes are TRBV10-3 and TRBJ1-2; no firm D call. With 3 bases removed from V and 6 bases from J, the gap between germline ends came to 8 bases. Germline V gene lookup returns CDR1 ENHRY and CDR2 SYGVKD. The CDR3 runs to 12 residues. As DNA, the CDR3 is TGTGCCATCAGTGATCGGGATAATGGCTACACCTTC. Protein product: CAISDRDNGYTF.

The chain is built from TRBV6-5 and TRBJ2-7, with D possibly TRBD1 on 5 matching bases. The V and J ends lost 0 bases and 2 bases respectively, with 14 bases between them. CDR3 length: 16 residues. Germline V lookup: CDR1 MNHEY, CDR2 SVGAGI. CDR3 sequence: CASSYSATVATYEQYF. The DNA for the CDR3 is TGTGCCAGCAGTTACTCGGCGACAGTCGCTACCTACGAGCAGTACTTC.

This chain uses TRBV6-1 with TRBJ2-5; TRBD2 agrees at 7 bases. The germline V gene has CDR1 MNHNS and CDR2 SASEGT. V dropped 7 bases and J dropped 6; count of bases not matched to a gene: 8. The CDR3 covers 13 residues. As DNA, the CDR3 is TGTGCCAGCACCGAACTAGCGTTGCAGACCCAGTACTTC. This sequence encodes CASTELALQTQYF.

This clone was counted only a few times. CDR3 loop: CAWSVTGVEPEQYF. CDR3 DNA: TGTGCCTGGAGTGTTACAGGGGTTGAGCCCGAGCAGTACTTC. V and J are TRBV30 and TRBJ2-7; 7 nucleotides agree with TRBD1. Germline trimming cut 0 bases from V and 6 bases from J; bases unmatched to any gene: 8. The CDR3 consists of 14 residues. Germline V gene sequence: CDR1 GTSNPN, CDR2 SVGIG (reference sequence).

This clone was observed a handful of times. The V and J genes are TRBV5-5 and TRBJ2-7, with D possibly being TRBD1 (6 bases). This CDR3 has 14 amino acids. CDR1 and CDR2 from the germline V gene are SGHKS and YYEKEE (reference sequence). V lost 4 bases and J 2 bases, leaving 13 bases between the germline ends. CDR3 bases: TGTGCCAGCAGCCCCCTGGACAGACCCTACGAGCAGTACTTC. Its translation: CASSPLDRPYEQYF. The whole variable domain, filled in from reference TRBV5-5 and TRBJ2-7, reads DAGVTQSPTHLIKTRGQQVTLRCSPISGHKSVSWYQQVLGQGPQFIFQYYEKEERGRGNFPDRFSARQFPNYSSELNVNALLLGDSALYLCASSPLDRPYEQYFGPGTRLTVT.

This clone showed up just a few times. The same CDR3 also results from other DNA sequences found in this sample. The chain recombines TRBV6-5 with TRBJ1-2; 7 nucleotides line up with TRBD1. Germline loops: CDR1 MNHEY, CDR2 SVGAGI. CDR3 length: 14 residues. J lost 5 bases, V lost 5 bases, and 8 bases had no gene match. CDR3 bases: TGTGCCAGCAGTCGCGAGACAGGGCAGTATGGCTACACCTTC. Its translation is CASSRETGQYGYTF.

In this sample, this clone turned up a few times. The chain carries TRBV10-3 and TRBJ1-1; 10 bases are a match to TRBD1. The CDR3 consists of 14 residues. V dropped 4 bases and J dropped 1; count of bases not matched to a gene: 0. Germline CDR1 reads ENHRY; CDR2 reads SYGVKD. The CDR3 region is CAISGDRGNTEAFF. The CDR3 region has the DNA TGTGCCATCAGTGGGGACAGGGGGAACACTGAAGCTTTCTTT.

The V call is TRBV6-5, the J call TRBJ2-1; TRBD1 agrees at 12 bases. Germline CDR1 is MNHEY and CDR2 is SVGAGI. The CDR3 is 15 amino acids. Trimming cost V 6 bases and J 5 bases; bases outside gene matches: 5. As DNA, the CDR3 is TGTGCCAGCAGCTCCGGGACAGGGGGCCACAATGAGCAGTTCTTC. This sequence encodes CASSSGTGGHNEQFF.

This chain connects TRBV9 to TRBJ2-3, with D hard to call. The CDR3 has 15 residues. Looked up from germline, CDR1 is SGDLS and CDR2 is YYNGEE. The V gene lost 5 bases and the J gene lost 6 bases, with 19 bases spanning the gap. The DNA of the CDR3 is TGTGCCAGCAGTACCTTTTTTGCCATGAGGGATACGCAGTATTTT. Amino acid sequence: CASSTFFAMRDTQYF.

This clone was seen a few times. The rearrangement joins TRBV7-9 to TRBJ2-7, with 7 bases that match TRBD1. Trimming removed 7 bases from V and 2 bases from J; junction bases left unmatched: 8. The CDR3 spans 14 residues. Germline CDR1 reads SEHNR; CDR2 reads FQNEAQ (reference sequence). The CDR3 here is CASTNDRATYEQYF. DNA for the CDR3: TGTGCCAGCACCAATGACAGGGCCACCTACGAGCAGTACTTC. The full variable domain, completed using reference TRBV7-9 and TRBJ2-7, is DTGVSQNPRHKITKRGQNVTFRCDPISEHNRLYWYRQTLGQGPEFLTYFQNEAQLEKSRLLSDRFSAERPKGSFSTLEIQRTEQGDSAMYLCASTNDRATYEQYFGPGTRLTVT.

This clone was found once. The chain links TRBV5-1 to TRBJ2-3; the D gene is possibly TRBD2 (6 bases). Germline V gene data show CDR1 as SGHRS and CDR2 as YFSETQ. This CDR3 is built from 14 residues. The V gene lost 7 bases and the J gene lost 6 bases, with 18 bases spanning the gap. CDR3 nucleotide sequence: TGCGCCAGCTTTGCGGGGCGCGGGATGGATACGCAGTATTTT. Translation gives CASFAGRGMDTQYF.

This clone was counted a single time. This chain uses TRBV7-6 with TRBJ2-7, with no clear D. This CDR3 contains 13 residues. In germline, CDR1 is SGHVS, CDR2 FNYEAQ. The ends were cut back, 4 bases at V and 4 bases at J, with 11 bases in the middle. This chain's CDR3 is CASSSSAEYEQYF. CDR3 sequence (DNA): TGTGCCAGCAGCTCCTCGGCGGAATACGAGCAGTACTTC. The variable domain in full, with the rest retrieved from reference TRBV7-6 and TRBJ2-7, is GAGVSQSPRYKVTKRGQDVALRCDPISGHVSLYWYRQALGQGPEFLTYFNYEAQQDKSGLPNDRFSAERPEGSISTLTIQRTEQRDSAMYRCASSSSAEYEQYFGPGTRLTVT.

The V gene is TRBV4-1, the J gene TRBJ1-4; D perhaps matches TRBD1 (5 bases). The germline gives CDR1 MGHRA, CDR2 YSYEKL. The CDR3 has 14 amino acids. The germline V and J ends were trimmed by 6 bases and 0 bases, with 8 bases remaining between them. CDR3 sequence: CASRLQATNEKLFF. The CDR3 DNA is TGCGCCAGCAGACTACAGGCAACTAATGAAAAACTGTTTTTT.

V and J are TRBV6-5 and TRBJ2-7, with D maybe TRBD1 (6 bases). The CDR3 runs to 15 residues. Trimming left V 0 bases short and J 2 bases short, with 11 bases between. From germline, CDR1 is MNHEY and CDR2 SVGAGI. The CDR3 DNA reads TGTGCCAGCAGTTACTCACCAGGGGAACCCTACGAGCAGTACTTC. It encodes CASSYSPGEPYEQYF.

The chain employs TRBV6-5 and TRBJ2-7; tentatively, D is TRBD1 or TRBD2 (5 bases each). Between the trimmed V and J ends, which lost 4 bases and 4 bases, there was a span of 17 bases. Germline CDR1 and CDR2: MNHEY and SVGAGI. The CDR3 sequence is 15 residues long. CDR3 region: CASSFSQGADYEQYF. CDR3 sequence (DNA): TGTGCCAGCAGTTTTTCCCAGGGAGCGGATTACGAGCAGTACTTC.

The table lists this clone with a few counts. The chain employs TRBV14 and TRBJ2-2, with D perhaps TRBD1 (6 bases). CDR3 length: 12 amino acids. V was cut by 0 bases and J by 13 bases, with 9 bases left in between. Germline assignment: CDR1 SGHDN and CDR2 FVKESK. The CDR3 nucleotides read TGTGCCAGCAGCCAAGAGAGACAGGTGCTGTTTTTT. This codes for CASSQERQVLFF.

The rearrangement uses TRBV7-2 and TRBJ1-2, with TRBD1 matching 8 bases. Trimming took 5 bases from V and 2 from J; bases not matched to a gene: 10. The CDR3 sequence is 16 residues long. The germline V gene encodes CDR1 SGHTA and CDR2 FQGNSA. The CDR3 protein is CASSTRQGILNYGYTF. Written as DNA, the CDR3 is TGTGCCAGCAGCACCCGACAGGGGATATTAAACTATGGCTACACCTTC.

The rearrangement uses TRBV29-1 and TRBJ1-2; a weak D match, TRBD1 (5 bases). Germline CDR1 SQVTM, CDR2 ANQGSEA. The V end lost 8 bases, the J end lost 8 bases, and 21 bases lay between the germline ends. This CDR3 has 13 amino acids. CDR3 in amino acids: CSPGVGPEAGYTF. The CDR3 nucleotides read TGCAGCCCCGGGGTGGGGCCTGAGGCCGGCTACACCTTC. Using reference TRBV29-1 and TRBJ1-2 for the parts outside the CDR3, the full variable domain is SAVISQKPSRDICQRGTSLTIQCQVDSQVTMMFWYRQQPGQSLTLIATANQGSEATYESGFVIDKFPISRPNLTFSTLTVSNMSPEDSSIYLCSPGVGPEAGYTFGSGTRLTVV.

This clone was counted only a few times. The chain carries TRBV9 and TRBJ1-6; D remains unclear. Germline lookup yields CDR1 SGDLS and CDR2 YYNGEE. Trimming took off 4 bases at V and 7 bases at J, with 18 bases between the two ends. This CDR3 spans 16 amino acids. Here the CDR3 DNA reads TGTGCCAGCAGCCCCCGCTCAGATTCTACCAATTCACCCCTCCACTTT. Protein product: CASSPRSDSTNSPLHF.

This clone was seen more than once but under ten times. This sequence joins TRBV2 and TRBJ2-1; TRBD2 agrees at 10 bases. This CDR3 has 15 residues. J gave up 5 bases and V 1 base, and 2 bases lay outside the gene matches. Germline loops: CDR1 SNHLY, CDR2 FYNNEI. In DNA form, the CDR3 reads TGTGCCAGCAGTGAAGAGGGACTAGCGAACAATGAGCAGTTCTTC. Protein product: CASSEEGLANNEQFF.

This clone has a handful of counts. The V gene is TRBV14, the J gene TRBJ2-4, with D possibly TRBD2 on 6 matching bases. The ends were cut back, 4 bases at V and 6 bases at J, with 13 bases in the middle. The germline CDR1 and CDR2 sequences are SGHDN and FVKESK. The CDR3 runs 14 residues. The CDR3 is CASSPAGQRNIQYF. The CDR3 nucleotides are TGTGCCAGCAGCCCGGCGGGGCAGAGAAACATTCAGTACTTC.

This clone was detected only a few times. This chain links TRBV18 with TRBJ2-1, with D perhaps TRBD1 (6 bases). This CDR3 region has 15 residues. Germline CDR1 KGHSH, CDR2 LQKENI. V shed 5 bases and J shed 4 bases, with 15 bases lying between them. CDR3 DNA: TGTGCCAGCTCATTCGACAGGTACCGATACAATGAGCAGTTCTTC. It encodes CASSFDRYRYNEQFF. Variable domain in full (rest from reference TRBV18 and TRBJ2-1): NAGVMQNPRHLVRRRGQEARLRCSPMKGHSHVYWYRQLPEEGLKFMVYLQKENIIDESGMPKERFSAEFPKEGPSILRIQQVVRGDSAAYFCASSFDRYRYNEQFFGPGTRLTVL.

The DNA of the CDR3 is TGTGCCACCAGCCCACGGACAGGGTTGGCTGGAAACACCATATATTTT. Residues: CATSPRTGLAGNTIYF. The gene calls are TRBV15 and TRBJ1-3; 8 nucleotides agree with TRBD1. With V trimmed by 5 bases and J by 2 bases, 8 bases remained unmatched. Germline V gene lookup returns CDR1 LNHNV and CDR2 YYDKDF (reference sequence). The CDR3 loop spans 16 amino acids.